This TCR beta chain was obtained from a study of cytomegalovirus exposure and HLA in healthy donors. The PCR made use of 60 Vbeta and 13 Jbeta primers. The repertoire was sequenced with immunoSEQ multiplex PCR; TCRdb's copy has only in-frame clones and lacks some. The table lists approximately 74,000 clones, 78% of them singletons. The V end lost 4 bases, the J end lost 7 bases, and 23 bases lay between the germline ends. CDR3 length: 17 residues. Germline V gene lookup returns CDR1 MGHRA and CDR2 YSYEKL. This TCR was sampled from a man in his forties or fifties in good health and CMV-seronegative. The V and J genes are TRBV4-1 and TRBJ2-1; tentatively, D is TRBD1 (6 bases). Material: PBMCs. The CDR3 loop reads CASSLTKGRGRSNEQFF. CDR3 nucleotide sequence: TGCGCCAGCAGCCTGACAAAGGGCAGGGGAAGATCGAATGAGCAGTTCTTC.